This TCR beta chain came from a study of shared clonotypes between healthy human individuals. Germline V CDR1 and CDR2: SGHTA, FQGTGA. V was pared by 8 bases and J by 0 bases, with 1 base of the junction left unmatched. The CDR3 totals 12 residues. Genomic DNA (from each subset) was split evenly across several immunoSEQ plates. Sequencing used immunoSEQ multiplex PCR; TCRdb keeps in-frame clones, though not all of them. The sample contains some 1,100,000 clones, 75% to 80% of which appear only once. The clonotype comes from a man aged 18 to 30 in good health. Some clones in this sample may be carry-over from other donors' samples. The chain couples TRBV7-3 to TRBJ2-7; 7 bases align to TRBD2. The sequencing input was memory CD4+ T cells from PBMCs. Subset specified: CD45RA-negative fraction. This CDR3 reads CASGDYSYEQYF. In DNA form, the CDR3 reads TGTGCCAGCGGGGACTACTCCTACGAGCAGTACTTC.